The 9 T cell receptor beta chains reported below all come from one sample, sequenced in a study of blood T cell repertoires in COVID-19 (dated by TCRdb to about 2020). Receptor amplification or capture employed the immunoSEQ multiplex PCR assay. TCRdb's version of the immuneACCESS table is confined to in-frame rearrangements and falls short of the full clone set. An unresolved V gene accounts for under half of the shortfall where checked; the remainder is of unknown origin. Present in this sample are approximately 160,000 clones, around four fifths of which were seen just once. The top ten hold nearly 8% of the sample. Specimen: PBMCs or T cells enriched from blood (not recorded which). All receptors derive from a woman between 45 and 60 years old who had recovered from COVID-19.

The chain combines TRBV6-2 or TRBV6-3 with TRBJ1-5; TRBD1 might be the D (5 bases). V was clipped by 0 bases and J by 1 base, with 10 bases between them. The germline CDR1 and CDR2 sequences are MNHEY and SVGEGT. The CDR3 is 16 amino acids. The CDR3 coding sequence is TGTGCCAGCAGTTACTCGGGGCTGATAAGCAATCAGCCCCAGCATTTT. Amino acids: CASSYSGLISNQPQHF.

J is TRBJ1-6 and V is TRBV27; D may be TRBD1 (6 bases). With 5 bases removed from V and 5 bases from J, the gap between germline ends came to 19 bases. CDR3 length equals 17 residues. Germline V lookup: CDR1 MNHEY, CDR2 SMNVEV (reference sequence). CDR3 residues: CASSPRARAGDNSPLHF. In DNA form, the CDR3 reads TGTGCCAGCAGTCCCCGAGCGCGGGCAGGGGATAATTCACCCCTCCACTTT.

The chain combines TRBV3-1 (or the pseudogene TRBV3-2) with TRBJ1-4, with D tentatively TRBD1 (5 bases). Trimming stripped 0 bases from V and 5 bases from J, with 10 bases between. This CDR3 has 15 residues. Germline V gives CDR1 LGHDT, CDR2 YNNKEL (reference sequence). The chain's CDR3 is CASSQDGGANEKLFF. CDR3 sequence (DNA): TGTGCCAGCAGCCAAGATGGAGGGGCGAATGAAAAACTGTTTTTT.

The chain is built from TRBV28 and TRBJ2-3; 10 bases match TRBD2. The CDR3 sequence is 17 residues long. V lost 8 bases, J lost 5 bases, and 16 bases stayed unmatched. Germline CDR1 MDHEN, CDR2 SYDVKM. The chain's CDR3 is CASHAELAGPVGDTQYF. CDR3 in DNA: TGTGCCAGCCACGCGGAACTAGCGGGACCCGTAGGAGATACGCAGTATTTT.

The CDR3 is CASASDRGGTEAFF. The CDR3 DNA follows: TGTGCTAGTGCCTCAGATCGAGGGGGCACTGAAGCTTTCTTT. The J gene is TRBJ1-1, the V gene TRBV12-5; TRBD1 might be the D (6 bases). V lost 7 bases, J lost 4 bases, and 16 bases lay in between. The germline V gene has CDR1 LGHNT and CDR2 FRNRAP. This CDR3 is built from 14 residues.

This rearrangement joins TRBV5-1 to TRBJ1-1; the D gene is possibly TRBD1 (6 bases). The CDR3 extends over 15 amino acids. In germline, CDR1 is SGHRS, CDR2 YFSETQ. Trimming shortened V by 3 bases and J by 2 bases, and 14 bases separated the two germline ends. This CDR3 reads CASSWATGQNTEAFF. CDR3 nucleotides: TGCGCCAGCAGCTGGGCGACAGGCCAAAACACTGAAGCTTTCTTT.

The J gene is TRBJ1-5, the V gene TRBV7-2, with D possibly TRBD1 on 5 matching bases. Trimming pared 5 bases from V and 0 bases from J, leaving 14 bases between. The CDR3 is made up of 16 amino acids. CDR1 is SGHTA and CDR2 is FQGNSA in the germline V gene. For the CDR3, the DNA is TGTGCCAGCAGCCCCACCGGCAGGGATAGCAATCAGCCCCAGCATTTT. Its protein is CASSPTGRDSNQPQHF.

V is TRBV18 and J is TRBJ2-2; 7 bases are a match to TRBD1. The CDR3 contains 15 residues. J gave up 4 bases and V 5 bases, and 7 bases lay outside the gene matches. CDR1 KGHSH and CDR2 LQKENI come from the germline V gene. The CDR3 DNA follows: TGTGCCAGCTCATTTGACAGGGAAAGCACCGGGGAGCTGTTTTTT. This sequence encodes CASSFDRESTGELFF.

V and J are TRBV7-2 and TRBJ1-2, with D tentatively TRBD1 (6 bases). The ends were cut back, 6 bases at V and 5 bases at J, with 10 bases in the middle. Germline CDR1 is SGHTA and CDR2 is FQGNSA. The CDR3 loop spans 12 amino acids. The CDR3, as DNA: TGTGCCAGCAGTACTACAGGGTATGGCTACACCTTC. The encoded protein is CASSTTGYGYTF. The variable domain in full, completed from reference TRBV7-2 and TRBJ1-2, reads GAGVSQSPSNKVTEKGKDVELRCDPISGHTALYWYRQSLGQGLEFLIYFQGNSAPDKSGLPSDRFSAERTGGSVSTLTIQRTQQEDSAVYLCASSTTGYGYTFGSGTRLTVV.